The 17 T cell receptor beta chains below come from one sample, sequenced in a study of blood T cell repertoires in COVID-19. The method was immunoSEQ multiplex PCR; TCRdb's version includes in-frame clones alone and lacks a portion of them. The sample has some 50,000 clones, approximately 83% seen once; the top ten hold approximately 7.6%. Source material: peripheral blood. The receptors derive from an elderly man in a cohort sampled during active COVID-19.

In nucleotides, the CDR3 is TGTGCCAGCAGTAACAGGAGAAACACCGGGGAGCTGTTTTTT. It is translated as CASSNRRNTGELFF. The chain is built from TRBV27 and TRBJ2-2; TRBD1 is a possible D gene (5 bases). CDR1 is MNHEY and CDR2 is SMNVEV in the germline V gene (reference sequence). The CDR3 runs 14 residues. V lost 5 bases, J lost 2 bases, and 9 bases lay in between.

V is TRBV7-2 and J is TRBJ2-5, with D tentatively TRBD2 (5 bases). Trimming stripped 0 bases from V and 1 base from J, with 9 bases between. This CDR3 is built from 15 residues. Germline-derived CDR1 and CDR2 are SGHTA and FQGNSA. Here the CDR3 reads CASSLALGVQETQYF. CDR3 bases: TGTGCCAGCAGCTTAGCTCTGGGAGTCCAAGAGACCCAGTACTTC.

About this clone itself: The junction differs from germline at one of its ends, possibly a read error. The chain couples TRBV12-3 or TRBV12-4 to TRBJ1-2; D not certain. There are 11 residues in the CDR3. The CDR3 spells CASRQAYAYTF. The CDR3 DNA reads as TGTGCCAGCAGGCAGGCCTATGCCTACACCTTC.

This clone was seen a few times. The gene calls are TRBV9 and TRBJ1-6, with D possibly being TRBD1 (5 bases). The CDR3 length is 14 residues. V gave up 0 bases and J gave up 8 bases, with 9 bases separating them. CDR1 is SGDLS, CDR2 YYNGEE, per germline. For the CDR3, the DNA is TGTGCCAGCAGCGTAGACCAGGGTCATTCACCCCTCCACTTT. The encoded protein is CASSVDQGHSPLHF.

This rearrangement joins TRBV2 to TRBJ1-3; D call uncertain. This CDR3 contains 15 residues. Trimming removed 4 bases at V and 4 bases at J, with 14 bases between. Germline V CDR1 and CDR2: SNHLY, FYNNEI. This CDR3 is CASSVGEWTGNTIYF. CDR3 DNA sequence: TGTGCCAGCAGTGTTGGGGAGTGGACCGGAAACACCATATATTTT.

CDR3 DNA sequence: TGTGCCAGTAGTCCAAAAGAGCGGGGGGGTAGCACAGATACGCAGTATTTT. This sequence encodes CASSPKERGGSTDTQYF. The J gene is TRBJ2-3, the V gene TRBV19; 10 bases match TRBD2. The germline gives CDR1 LNHDA, CDR2 SQIVND (reference sequence). V lost 5 bases and J lost 0; bases outside the gene matches: 8. The CDR3 loop spans 17 amino acids. Combining the CDR3 with reference TRBV19 and TRBJ2-3 gives the whole variable domain DGGITQSPKYLFRKEGQNVTLSCEQNLNHDAMYWYRQDPGQGLRLIYYSQIVNDFQKGDIAEGYSVSREKKESFPLTVTSAQKNPTAFYLCASSPKERGGSTDTQYFGPGTRLTVL.

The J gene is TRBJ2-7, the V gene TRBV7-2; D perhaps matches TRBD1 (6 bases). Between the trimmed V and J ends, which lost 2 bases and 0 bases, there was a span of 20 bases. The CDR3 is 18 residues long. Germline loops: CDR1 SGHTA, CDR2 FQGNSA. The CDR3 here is CASSLRGAGDISSYEQYF. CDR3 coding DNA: TGTGCCAGCAGCTTACGAGGGGCAGGGGACATTTCCTCCTACGAGCAGTACTTC.

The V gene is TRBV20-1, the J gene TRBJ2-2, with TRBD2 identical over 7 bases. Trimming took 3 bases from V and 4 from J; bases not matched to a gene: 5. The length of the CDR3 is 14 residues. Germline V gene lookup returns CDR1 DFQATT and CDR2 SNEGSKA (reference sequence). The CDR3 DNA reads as TGCAGTGCTAGTCGCGGGAGTGGCACCGGGGAGCTGTTTTTT. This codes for CSASRGSGTGELFF.

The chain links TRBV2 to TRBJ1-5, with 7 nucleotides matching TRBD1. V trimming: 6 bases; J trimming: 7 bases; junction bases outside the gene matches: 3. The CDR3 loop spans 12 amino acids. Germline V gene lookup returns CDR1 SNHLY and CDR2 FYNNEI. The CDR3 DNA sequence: TGTGCCAGCAGCCAGGGGGTCCAGCCCCAGCATTTT. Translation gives CASSQGVQPQHF. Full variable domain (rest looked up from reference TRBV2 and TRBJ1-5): EPEVTQTPSHQVTQMGQEVILRCVPISNHLYFYWYRQILGQKVEFLVSFYNNEISEKSEIFDDQFSVERPDGSNFTLKIRSTKLEDSAMYFCASSQGVQPQHFGDGTRLSIL.

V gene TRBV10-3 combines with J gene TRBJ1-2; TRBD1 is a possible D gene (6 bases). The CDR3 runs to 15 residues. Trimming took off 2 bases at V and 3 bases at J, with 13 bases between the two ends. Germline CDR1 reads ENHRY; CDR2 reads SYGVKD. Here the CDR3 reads CAISERGAQDYGYTF. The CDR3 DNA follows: TGTGCCATCAGTGAGCGGGGGGCGCAGGACTATGGCTACACCTTC.

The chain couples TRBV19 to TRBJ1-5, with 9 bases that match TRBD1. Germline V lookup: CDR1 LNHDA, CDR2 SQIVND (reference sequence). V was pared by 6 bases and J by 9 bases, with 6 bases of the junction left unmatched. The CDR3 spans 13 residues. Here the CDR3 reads CASSGTGNRPQHF. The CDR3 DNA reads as TGTGCCAGTAGCGGGACAGGGAACCGGCCCCAGCATTTT.

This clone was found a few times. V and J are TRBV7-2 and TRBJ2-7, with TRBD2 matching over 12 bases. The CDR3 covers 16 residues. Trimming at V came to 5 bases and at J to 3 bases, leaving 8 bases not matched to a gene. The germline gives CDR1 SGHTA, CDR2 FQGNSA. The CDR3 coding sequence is TGTGCCAGCAGCCCCGGGACTAGCGGGCCGAGCTACGAGCAGTACTTC. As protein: CASSPGTSGPSYEQYF. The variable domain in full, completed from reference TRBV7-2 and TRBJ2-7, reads GAGVSQSPSNKVTEKGKDVELRCDPISGHTALYWYRQSLGQGLEFLIYFQGNSAPDKSGLPSDRFSAERTGGSVSTLTIQRTQQEDSAVYLCASSPGTSGPSYEQYFGPGTRLTVT.

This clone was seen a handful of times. CDR3 loop: CASSLGQVVEQYF. The DNA for the CDR3 is TGTGCCAGCAGCTTAGGTCAGGTGGTCGAGCAGTACTTC. The chain employs TRBV7-9 and TRBJ2-7, with D unresolved. With 1 base removed from V and 6 bases from J, the gap between germline ends came to 10 bases. This CDR3 region has 13 residues. Germline lookup yields CDR1 SEHNR and CDR2 FQNEAQ (reference sequence).

DNA of the CDR3: TGTGCCAGCAGCCAGACAGGGTGGGGTGAGCAGTTCTTC. Its translation: CASSQTGWGEQFF. The chain couples TRBV14 to TRBJ2-1, with 7 bases identical to TRBD1. V dropped 3 bases and J dropped 9; count of bases not matched to a gene: 5. CDR1 and CDR2 from the germline V gene are SGHDN and FVKESK. The CDR3 contains 13 residues. Supplemented by reference TRBV14 and TRBJ2-1, the full variable domain reads EAGVTQFPSHSVIEKGQTVTLRCDPISGHDNLYWYRRVMGKEIKFLLHFVKESKQDESGMPNNRFLAERTGGTYSTLKVQPAELEDSGVYFCASSQTGWGEQFFGPGTRLTVL.

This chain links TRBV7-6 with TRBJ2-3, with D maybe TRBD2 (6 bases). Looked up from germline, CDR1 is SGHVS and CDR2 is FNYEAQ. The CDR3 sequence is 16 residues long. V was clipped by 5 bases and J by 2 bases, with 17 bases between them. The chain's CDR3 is CASSPSGAATTDTQYF. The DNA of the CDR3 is TGTGCCAGCAGCCCCTCGGGAGCCGCCACCACAGATACGCAGTATTTT.

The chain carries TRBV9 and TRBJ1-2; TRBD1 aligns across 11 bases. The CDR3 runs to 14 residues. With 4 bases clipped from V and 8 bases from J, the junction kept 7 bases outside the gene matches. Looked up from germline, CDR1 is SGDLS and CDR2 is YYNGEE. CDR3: CASSKGQGDLGYTF. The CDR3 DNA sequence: TGTGCCAGCAGCAAGGGACAGGGGGATTTGGGCTACACCTTC.

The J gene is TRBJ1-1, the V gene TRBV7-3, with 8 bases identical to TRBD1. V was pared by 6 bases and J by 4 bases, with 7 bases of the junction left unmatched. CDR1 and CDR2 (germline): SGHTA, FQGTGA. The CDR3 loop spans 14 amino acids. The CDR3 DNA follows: TGTGCCAGCAGGTCGTCAGGGGGCTCCACTGAAGCTTTCTTT. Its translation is CASRSSGGSTEAFF.